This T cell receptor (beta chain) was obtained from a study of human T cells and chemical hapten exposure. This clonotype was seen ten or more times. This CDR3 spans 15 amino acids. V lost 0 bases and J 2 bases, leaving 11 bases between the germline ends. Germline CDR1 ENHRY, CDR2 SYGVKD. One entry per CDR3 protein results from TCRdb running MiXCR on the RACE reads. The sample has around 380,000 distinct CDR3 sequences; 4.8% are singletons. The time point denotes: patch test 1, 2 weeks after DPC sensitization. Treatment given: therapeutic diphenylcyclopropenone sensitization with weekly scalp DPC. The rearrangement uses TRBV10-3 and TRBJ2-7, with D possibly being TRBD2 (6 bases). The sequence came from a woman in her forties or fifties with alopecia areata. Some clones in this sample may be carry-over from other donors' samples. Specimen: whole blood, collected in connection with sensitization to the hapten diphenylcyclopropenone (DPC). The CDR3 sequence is CAISESASATYEQYF. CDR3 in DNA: TGTGCCATCAGTGAGTCGGCTAGCGCAACCTACGAGCAGTACTTC.